The TCR beta chain described here comes from a study of T cell changes during pregnancy in multiple sclerosis. This table comes from immunoSEQ multiplex PCR, and its TCRdb copy is limited to in-frame clones, with some not included. The table shows around 43,000 clones, with roughly 92% occurring only once. The sequenced sample was CD4+ T cells from peripheral blood mononuclear cells, obtained before pregnancy. The TCR was taken from a female donor with multiple sclerosis, enrolled in a pregnancy study.

In DNA, the CDR3 is TGTGCCAGCAGCCAGCAGGAAGCGGGAGTTTTGTACGAGCAGTACTTC. This translates into CASSQQEAGVLYEQYF. The rearrangement uses TRBV11-2 and TRBJ2-7, with TRBD2 matching over 8 bases. The V and J ends lost 5 bases and 4 bases, in that order; junction bases with no gene match: 13. This CDR3 region has 16 residues. Germline CDR1 reads SGHAT; CDR2 reads FQNNGV.